The 3 T cell receptor beta chains in this list originate from one sample, sequenced in a study of blood T cell repertoires in COVID-19. Profiled with immunoSEQ multiplex PCR; TCRdb holds only in-frame clones, not every one. The sample shows nearly 35,000 clones, 80% to 90% of them seen only once. The sequenced sample was peripheral blood. The origin of the receptors is a human donor in a cohort sampled during active COVID-19.

The J gene is TRBJ2-3, the V gene TRBV7-9; TRBD2 might be the D (5 bases). CDR3 size: 13 residues. In germline, CDR1 is SEHNR, CDR2 FQNEAQ (reference sequence). Trimming took off 5 bases at V and 4 bases at J, with 10 bases between the two ends. The CDR3 nucleotides are TGTGCCAGCAGCGCCTCCGGGGCAGATACGCAGTATTTT. It encodes CASSASGADTQYF.

In nucleotides, the CDR3 is TGTGCCAGCAGCTTATCACCGGGGGAAAAACTGTTTTTT. This translates into CASSLSPGEKLFF. The gene calls are TRBV11-2 and TRBJ1-4; D gene ambiguous. CDR3 size: 13 residues. Per the germline V gene, CDR1 is SGHAT and CDR2 is FQNNGV. The V gene lost 2 bases and the J gene lost 8 bases, with 9 bases spanning the gap.

This rearrangement joins TRBV7-2 to TRBJ2-3, with TRBD1 matching over 7 bases. CDR3 length: 14 residues. Germline V gene sequence: CDR1 SGHTA, CDR2 FQGNSA. V lost 5 bases to trimming and J lost 0 bases; unmatched junction nucleotides: 2. CDR3 loop: CASSRDRSTDTQYF. CDR3 bases: TGTGCCAGCAGCCGGGACAGAAGCACAGATACGCAGTATTTT.